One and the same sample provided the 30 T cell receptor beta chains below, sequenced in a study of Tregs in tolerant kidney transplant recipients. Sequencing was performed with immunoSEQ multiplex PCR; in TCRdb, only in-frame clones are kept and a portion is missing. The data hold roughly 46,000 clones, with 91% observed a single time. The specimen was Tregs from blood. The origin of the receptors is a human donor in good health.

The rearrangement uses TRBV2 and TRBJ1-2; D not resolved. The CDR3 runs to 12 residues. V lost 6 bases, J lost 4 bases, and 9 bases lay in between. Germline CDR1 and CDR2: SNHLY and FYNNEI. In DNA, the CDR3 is TGTGCCAGCAGCAGACAAGCCTATGGCTACACCTTC. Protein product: CASSRQAYGYTF.

CDR3 protein: CASHGTGEQFF. The CDR3 nucleotides read TGTGCCAGCCACGGCACGGGGGAGCAGTTCTTC. The chain combines TRBV4-2 with TRBJ2-1; D possibly corresponds to TRBD2 (5 bases). Per germline, CDR1 LGHNA and CDR2 YNFKEQ. Deletions cut 8 bases from V and 10 bases from J, with 12 bases between. The CDR3 consists of 11 residues.

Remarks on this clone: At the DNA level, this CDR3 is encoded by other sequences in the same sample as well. The DNA for the CDR3 is TGTGCCAGCAGCTTGGTAGGGGGCAATCAGCCCCAGCATTTT. Residues: CASSLVGGNQPQHF. The chain is built from TRBV5-5 and TRBJ1-5, with D maybe TRBD1 (5 bases). This CDR3 has 14 residues. V was clipped by 0 bases and J by 2 bases, with 6 bases between them. Germline CDR1 and CDR2: SGHKS and YYEKEE (reference sequence).

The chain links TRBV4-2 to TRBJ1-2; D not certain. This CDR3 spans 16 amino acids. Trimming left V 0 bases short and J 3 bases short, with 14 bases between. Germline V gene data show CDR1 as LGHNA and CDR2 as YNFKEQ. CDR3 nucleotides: TGTGCCAGCAGCCAAGATAGAGCTTTGAGGTACTATGGCTACACCTTC. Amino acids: CASSQDRALRYYGYTF.

Written as DNA, the CDR3 is TGTGCCAGCAGCCCGGGCACAGATACGCAGTATTTT. Amino acid sequence: CASSPGTDTQYF. The gene calls are TRBV7-3 and TRBJ2-3, with no clear D. The CDR3 is made up of 12 amino acids. Trimming took off 5 bases at V and 1 base at J, with 4 bases between the two ends. Germline CDR1 reads SGHTA; CDR2 reads FQGTGA.

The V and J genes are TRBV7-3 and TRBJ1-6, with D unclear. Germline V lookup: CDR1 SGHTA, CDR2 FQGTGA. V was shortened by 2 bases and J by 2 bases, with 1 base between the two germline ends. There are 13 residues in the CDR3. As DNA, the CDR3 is TGTGCCAGCAGCTTAGCCTATAATTCACCCCTCCACTTT. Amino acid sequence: CASSLAYNSPLHF.

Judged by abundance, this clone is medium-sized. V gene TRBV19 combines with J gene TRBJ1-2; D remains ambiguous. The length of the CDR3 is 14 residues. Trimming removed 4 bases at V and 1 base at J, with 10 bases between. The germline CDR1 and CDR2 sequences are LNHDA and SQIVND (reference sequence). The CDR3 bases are TGTGCCAGTAGTAGAAGTGGACTTAACTATGGCTACACCTTC. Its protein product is CASSRSGLNYGYTF.

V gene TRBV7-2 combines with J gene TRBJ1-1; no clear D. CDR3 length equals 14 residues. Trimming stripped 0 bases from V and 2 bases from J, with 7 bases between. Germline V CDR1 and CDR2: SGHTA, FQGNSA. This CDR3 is CASSLAQLNTEAFF. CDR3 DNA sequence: TGTGCCAGCAGCTTAGCACAGCTCAACACTGAAGCTTTCTTT.

Here the CDR3 DNA reads TGCAGCGTGGACGGAGAAGGGGGGCGGGAGACCCAGTACTTC. Translating it yields CSVDGEGGRETQYF. The chain carries TRBV29-1 and TRBJ2-5, with D perhaps being TRBD1 or TRBD2 (6 bases each). This CDR3 is built from 14 residues. V lost 6 bases and J 5 bases, leaving 19 bases between the germline ends. Germline CDR1 SQVTM, CDR2 ANQGSEA.

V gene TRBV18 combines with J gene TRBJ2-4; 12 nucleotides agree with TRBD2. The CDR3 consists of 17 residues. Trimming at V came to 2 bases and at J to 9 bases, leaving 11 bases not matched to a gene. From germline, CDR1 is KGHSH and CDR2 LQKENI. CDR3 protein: CASSPGPSGGAGGIQYF. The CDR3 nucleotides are TGTGCCAGCTCACCAGGGCCTAGCGGGGGGGCCGGTGGCATTCAGTACTTC.

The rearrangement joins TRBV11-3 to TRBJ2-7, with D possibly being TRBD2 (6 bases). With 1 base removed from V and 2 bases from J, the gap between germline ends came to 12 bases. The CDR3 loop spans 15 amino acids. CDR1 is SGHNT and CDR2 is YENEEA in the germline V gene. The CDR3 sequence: CASSLGGGSAYEQYF. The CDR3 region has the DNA TGTGCCAGCAGCTTAGGTGGAGGGTCAGCCTACGAGCAGTACTTC.

The CDR3 here is CSVETWYQETQYF. The CDR3 DNA is TGCAGCGTTGAAACTTGGTACCAAGAGACCCAGTACTTC. This sequence joins TRBV29-1 and TRBJ2-5; D is uncertain. V was cut by 2 bases and J by 0 bases, with 7 bases left in between. The V gene's germline CDR1 is SQVTM and CDR2 ANQGSEA. This CDR3 spans 13 amino acids.

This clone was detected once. CDR3 region: CATSLADAYNEQFF. CDR3 coding DNA: TGTGCCACCTCTCTAGCTGATGCCTACAATGAGCAGTTCTTC. This sequence joins TRBV14 and TRBJ2-1, with D possibly matching TRBD2 (5 bases). The CDR3 length is 14 residues. V dropped 10 bases and J dropped 2 bases, with 15 bases sitting between them. Germline V lookup: CDR1 SGHDN, CDR2 FVKESK.

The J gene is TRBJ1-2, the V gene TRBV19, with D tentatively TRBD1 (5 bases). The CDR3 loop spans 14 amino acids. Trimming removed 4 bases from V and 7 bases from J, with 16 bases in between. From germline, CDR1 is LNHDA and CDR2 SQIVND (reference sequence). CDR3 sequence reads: CASSTGFWGVGYTF. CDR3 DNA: TGTGCCAGTAGTACAGGGTTCTGGGGCGTTGGCTACACCTTC.

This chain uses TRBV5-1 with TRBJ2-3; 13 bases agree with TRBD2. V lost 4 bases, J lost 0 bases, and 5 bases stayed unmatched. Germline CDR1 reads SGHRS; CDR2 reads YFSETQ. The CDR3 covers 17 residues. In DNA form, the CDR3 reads TGCGCCAGCAGCGCGGGGACTAGCGGGATAAGCACAGATACGCAGTATTTT. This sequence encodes CASSAGTSGISTDTQYF. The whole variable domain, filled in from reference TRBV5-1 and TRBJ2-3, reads KAGVTQTPRYLIKTRGQQVTLSCSPISGHRSVSWYQQTPGQGLQFLFEYFSETQRNKGNFPGRFSGRQFSNSRSEMNVSTLELGDSALYLCASSAGTSGISTDTQYFGPGTRLTVL.

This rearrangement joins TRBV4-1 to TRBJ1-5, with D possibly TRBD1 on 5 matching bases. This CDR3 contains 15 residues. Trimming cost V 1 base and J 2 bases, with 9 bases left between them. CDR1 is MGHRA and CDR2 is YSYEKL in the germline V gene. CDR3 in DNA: TGCGCCAGCAGCCAAGGGGGCTGGGGCAATCAGCCCCAGCATTTT. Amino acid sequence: CASSQGGWGNQPQHF.

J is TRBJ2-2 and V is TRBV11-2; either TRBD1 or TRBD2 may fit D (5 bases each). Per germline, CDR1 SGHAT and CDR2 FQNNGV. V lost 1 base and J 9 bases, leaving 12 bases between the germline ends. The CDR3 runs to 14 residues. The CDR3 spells CASSLAGTGRELFF. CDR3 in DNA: TGTGCCAGCAGCTTAGCGGGGACCGGTAGGGAGCTGTTTTTT.

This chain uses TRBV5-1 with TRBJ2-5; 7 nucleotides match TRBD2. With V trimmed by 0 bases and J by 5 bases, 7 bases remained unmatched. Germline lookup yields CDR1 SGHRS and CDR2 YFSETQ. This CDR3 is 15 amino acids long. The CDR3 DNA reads TGCGCCAGCAGCTTGGCCGGGAGGTTGGGGGAGACCCAGTACTTC. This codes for CASSLAGRLGETQYF.

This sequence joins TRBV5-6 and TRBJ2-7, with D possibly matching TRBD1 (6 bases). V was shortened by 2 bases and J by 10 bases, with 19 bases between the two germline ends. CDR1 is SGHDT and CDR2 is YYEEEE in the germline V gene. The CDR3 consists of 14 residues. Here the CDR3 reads CASSFLRVQGSQYF. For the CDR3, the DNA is TGTGCCAGCAGCTTCCTCCGGGTACAGGGATCCCAGTACTTC.

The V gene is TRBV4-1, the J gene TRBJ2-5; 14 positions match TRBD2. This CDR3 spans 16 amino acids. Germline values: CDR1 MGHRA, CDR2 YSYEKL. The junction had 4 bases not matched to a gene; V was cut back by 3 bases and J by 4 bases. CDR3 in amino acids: CASSHGLAGGGETQYF. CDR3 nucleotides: TGCGCCAGCAGCCACGGACTAGCGGGGGGCGGAGAGACCCAGTACTTC.

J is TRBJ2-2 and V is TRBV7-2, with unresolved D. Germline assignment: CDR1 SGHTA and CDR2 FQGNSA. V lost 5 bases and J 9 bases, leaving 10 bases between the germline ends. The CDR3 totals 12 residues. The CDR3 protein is CASSPRARELFF. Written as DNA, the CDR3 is TGTGCCAGCAGCCCACGCGCGAGGGAGCTGTTTTTT. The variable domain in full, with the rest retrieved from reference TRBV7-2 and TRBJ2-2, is GAGVSQSPSNKVTEKGKDVELRCDPISGHTALYWYRQSLGQGLEFLIYFQGNSAPDKSGLPSDRFSAERTGGSVSTLTIQRTQQEDSAVYLCASSPRARELFFGEGSRLTVL.

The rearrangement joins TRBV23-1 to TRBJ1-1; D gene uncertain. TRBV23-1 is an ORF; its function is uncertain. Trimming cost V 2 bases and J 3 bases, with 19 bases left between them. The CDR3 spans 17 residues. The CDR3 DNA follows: TGCGCCAGCAGTCAAAAGTCTTATCTTCTAACAGACACTGAAGCTTTCTTT. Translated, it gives CASSQKSYLLTDTEAFF.

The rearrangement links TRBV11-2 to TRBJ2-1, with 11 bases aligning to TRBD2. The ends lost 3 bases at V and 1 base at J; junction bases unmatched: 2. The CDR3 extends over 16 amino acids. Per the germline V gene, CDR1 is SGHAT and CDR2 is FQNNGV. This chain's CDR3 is CASSFRLAGSYNEQFF. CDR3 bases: TGTGCCAGCAGCTTCAGACTAGCGGGATCCTACAATGAGCAGTTCTTC.

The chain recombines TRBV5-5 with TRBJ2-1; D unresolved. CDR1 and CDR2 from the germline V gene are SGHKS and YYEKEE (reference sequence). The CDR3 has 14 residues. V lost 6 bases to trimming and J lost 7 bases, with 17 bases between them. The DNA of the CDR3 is TGTGCCAGCACCCGGCGATCAGGAGCTAATGAGCAGTTCTTC. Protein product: CASTRRSGANEQFF.

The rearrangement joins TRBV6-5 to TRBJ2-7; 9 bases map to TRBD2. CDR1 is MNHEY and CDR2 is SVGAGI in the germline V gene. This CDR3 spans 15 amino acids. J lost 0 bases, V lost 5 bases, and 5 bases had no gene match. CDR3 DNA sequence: TGTGCCAGCAGTAGGCCGGGACTAGCCTCCTACGAGCAGTACTTC. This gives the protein CASSRPGLASYEQYF.

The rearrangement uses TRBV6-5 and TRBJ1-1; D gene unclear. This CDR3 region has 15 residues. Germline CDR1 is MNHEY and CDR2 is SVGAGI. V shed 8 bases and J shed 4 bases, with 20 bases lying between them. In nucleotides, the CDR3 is TGTGCCAGCCTCTCTAATAGGGCAAGGGTCACTGAAGCTTTCTTT. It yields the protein CASLSNRARVTEAFF.

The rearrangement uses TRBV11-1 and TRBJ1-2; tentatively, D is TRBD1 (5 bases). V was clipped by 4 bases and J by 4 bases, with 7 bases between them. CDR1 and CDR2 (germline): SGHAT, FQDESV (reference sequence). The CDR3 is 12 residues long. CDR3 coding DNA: TGTGCCAGCAGCTGGGACGGCTATGGCTACACCTTC. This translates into CASSWDGYGYTF.

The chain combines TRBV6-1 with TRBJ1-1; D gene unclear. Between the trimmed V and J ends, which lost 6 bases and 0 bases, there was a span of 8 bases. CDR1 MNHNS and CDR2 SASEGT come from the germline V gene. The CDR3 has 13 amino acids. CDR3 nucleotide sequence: TGTGCCAGCAGCCAACAGATGAACACTGAAGCTTTCTTT. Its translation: CASSQQMNTEAFF.

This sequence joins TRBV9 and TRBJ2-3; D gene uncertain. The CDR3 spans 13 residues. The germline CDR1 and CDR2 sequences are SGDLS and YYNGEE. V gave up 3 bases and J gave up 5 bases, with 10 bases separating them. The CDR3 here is CASSEPTGDTQYF. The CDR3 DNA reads TGTGCCAGCAGCGAACCCACGGGAGATACGCAGTATTTT.

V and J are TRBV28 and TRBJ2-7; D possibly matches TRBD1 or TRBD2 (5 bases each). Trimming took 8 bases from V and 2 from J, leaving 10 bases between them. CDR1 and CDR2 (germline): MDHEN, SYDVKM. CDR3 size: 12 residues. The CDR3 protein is CASRGPAYEQYF. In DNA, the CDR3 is TGTGCCAGCCGGGGCCCTGCCTACGAGCAGTACTTC. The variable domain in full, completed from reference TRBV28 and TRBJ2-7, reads DVKVTQSSRYLVKRTGEKVFLECVQDMDHENMFWYRQDPGLGLRLIYFSYDVKMKEKGDIPEGYSVSREKKERFSLILESASTNQTSMYLCASRGPAYEQYFGPGTRLTVT.